This T cell receptor beta chain was sequenced during a study of blood T cells in healthy people across ages. Points from the study as a whole: Strong correlation was found linking TCR beta diversity to naive T cell percentage.

About this clonotype itself: Its cognate antigen is unknown.

J was trimmed by 7 bases and V by 2 bases; bases with no gene match: 1. This CDR3 contains 14 residues. PCR was performed a second time for about 7 to 11 cycles using a sample-barcoded 5' primer and a J-beta primer mix. From the 5' RACE reads, TCRdb called clonotypes with MiXCR, one entry per CDR3 protein. This table has some 1,500,000 distinct CDR3 sequences, about 42% appearing once. This chain connects TRBV12-3 or TRBV12-4 to TRBJ2-3; TRBD2 aligns across 12 bases. The TCR sequence derives from a woman aged 18-29 years in good health. Sequencing input: blood. The CDR3, as DNA: TGTGCCAGCAGTTTAACTAGCGGGAGGAATACGCAGTATTTT. This sequence encodes CASSLTSGRNTQYF.